The rows below give T cell receptor beta chains drawn from one sample of a study of T cells in tuberculosis. Using immunoSEQ multiplex PCR, the repertoire was profiled, and TCRdb retains in-frame clones only, with some absent. The sample consists of about 49,000 clones, 90% to 95% of them appearing once. Specimen: PBMCs, collected at tuberculosis diagnosis. The receptors were gathered from an adult with tuberculosis. Each CDR3 is given with its conserved first and last residue. Each record gives: V gene, CDR3 length, clone size, D gene, J gene, CDR3 protein, CDR3 DNA. A D gene is named only where the DNA matches it firmly. Size tells how often a clone was seen (once, few, many) or the class of an expanded clone, and some rows leave it out.

TRBV6-1	16	.	.	TRBJ1-2	CASSEGSSLANYGYTF	TGTGCCAGCAGTGAAGGGTCCTCCTTAGCTAACTATGGCTACACCTTC
TRBV5-1	16	.	TRBD2	TRBJ2-7	CASSSSGAGARYEQYF	TGCGCCAGCAGCTCCAGCGGAGCGGGAGCCCGCTACGAGCAGTACTTC
TRBV29-1	17	.	.	TRBJ2-7	CSVAVVTARSRKYEQYF	TGCAGCGTTGCGGTGGTGACAGCACGATCACGAAAATACGAGCAGTACTTC
TRBV28	14	.	TRBD1	TRBJ2-7	CASSNRDRPYEQYF	TGTGCCAGCAGCAACCGGGACAGACCCTACGAGCAGTACTTC
TRBV7-2	15	.	TRBD2	TRBJ2-2	CASRPAGGDTGELFF	TGTGCCAGCAGACCAGCGGGAGGGGATACCGGGGAGCTGTTTTTT
TRBV5-6	15	once	TRBD2	TRBJ2-7	CASSLASGGPYEQYF	TGTGCCAGCAGCTTGGCTAGCGGGGGCCCCTACGAGCAGTACTTC
TRBV15	18	.	.	TRBJ2-7	CATSRDSSGWTRSYEQYF	TGTGCCACCAGCAGAGATAGTAGCGGATGGACTCGGTCCTACGAGCAGTACTTC
TRBV5-4	12	.	TRBD1	TRBJ2-1	CASSIGTAFPFF	TGTGCCAGCAGCATCGGGACAGCCTTTCCGTTCTTC
TRBV30	15	.	TRBD2	TRBJ2-1	CAWSRSGSSYNEQFF	TGTGCCTGGAGCAGAAGCGGGAGCTCCTACAATGAGCAGTTCTTC
TRBV30	17	once	.	TRBJ1-1	CAWDYSPHWGRDTEAFF	TGTGCCTGGGACTACAGCCCGCACTGGGGGAGGGACACTGAAGCTTTCTTT
TRBV5-4	18	once	TRBD2	TRBJ2-3	CASSLGVSSGSRGDTQYF	TGTGCCAGCAGCTTGGGGGTATCGAGCGGGAGTCGAGGAGATACGCAGTATTTT
TRBV6-1	16	.	TRBD2	TRBJ2-1	CASSEAPAGSYNEQFF	TGTGCCAGCAGTGAAGCACCAGCGGGGTCCTACAATGAGCAGTTCTTC
TRBV2	13	once	.	TRBJ1-5	CASSGTGNQPQHF	TGTGCCAGCAGTGGGACAGGCAATCAGCCCCAGCATTTT
TRBV14	16	.	.	TRBJ2-7	CASSQVWASLGGEQYF	TGTGCCAGCAGCCAAGTTTGGGCTAGCCTGGGGGGCGAGCAGTACTTC
TRBV4-1	14	.	.	TRBJ2-7	CASSPSGSFYEQYF	TGCGCCAGCAGCCCCTCGGGTAGCTTCTACGAGCAGTACTTC
TRBV6-1	15	.	.	TRBJ2-2	CASSDSRGNTGELFF	TGTGCCAGCAGTGATAGCAGGGGGAACACCGGGGAGCTGTTTTTT
TRBV5-8	16	.	TRBD1	TRBJ2-2	CASSLGTGSGSGELFF	TGTGCCAGCAGCTTGGGGACAGGGTCGGGGTCCGGGGAGCTGTTTTTT
TRBV18	15	.	TRBD2	TRBJ2-1	CASSVLAGELDEQFF	TGTGCCAGCTCAGTTCTAGCGGGAGAACTGGATGAGCAGTTCTTC
TRBV9	17	.	TRBD2	TRBJ2-2	CASSVAAGGPGDWELFF	TGTGCCAGCAGCGTAGCAGCGGGAGGGCCGGGTGACTGGGAGCTGTTTTTT
TRBV28	15	.	TRBD1	TRBJ2-7	CASSLTATGAYEQYF	TGTGCCAGCAGTTTAACCGCAACAGGGGCCTACGAGCAGTACTTC
TRBV5-6	15	.	TRBD1	TRBJ2-5	CASSLGGQGRETQYF	TGTGCCAGCAGCTTGGGGGGACAGGGACGGGAGACCCAGTACTTC
TRBV6-5	13	.	.	TRBJ2-2	CASRRGVAGELFF	TGTGCCAGCCGGCGTGGAGTCGCCGGGGAGCTGTTTTTT
TRBV27	15	.	TRBD1	TRBJ1-5	CASSRQGARGQPQHF	TGTGCCAGCAGTCGACAGGGGGCGAGGGGTCAGCCCCAGCATTTT
TRBV30	17	.	TRBD1	TRBJ1-1	CAWSATWDRAWNTEAFF	TGTGCCTGGAGTGCGACGTGGGACAGGGCCTGGAACACTGAAGCTTTCTTT